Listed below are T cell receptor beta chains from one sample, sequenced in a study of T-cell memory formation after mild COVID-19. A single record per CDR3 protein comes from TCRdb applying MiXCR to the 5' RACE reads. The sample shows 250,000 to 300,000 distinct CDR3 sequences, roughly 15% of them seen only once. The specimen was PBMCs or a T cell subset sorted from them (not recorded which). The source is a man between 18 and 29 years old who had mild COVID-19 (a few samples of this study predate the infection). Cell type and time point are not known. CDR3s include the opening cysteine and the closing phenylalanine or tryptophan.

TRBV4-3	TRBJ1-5	CASSQDPASSNQPQHF
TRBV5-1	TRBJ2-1	CASSLLAGGPNNEQFF
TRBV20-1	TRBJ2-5	CSASSVQGAGETQYF
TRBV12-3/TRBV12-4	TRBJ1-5	CASSFRRSSNQPQHF
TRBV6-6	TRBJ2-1	CASILRGTLSYNEQFF
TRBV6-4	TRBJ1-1	CARVTRLGFWRPARRENTEAFF
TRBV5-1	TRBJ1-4	CASSGQGYEKLFF
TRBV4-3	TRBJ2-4	CASSPHLASGAKNIQYF
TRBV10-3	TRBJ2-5	CAINPSGGPQETQYF
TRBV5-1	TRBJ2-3	CASIPNSGDTDTQYF
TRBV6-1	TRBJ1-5	CASDPFPGDSNQPQHF
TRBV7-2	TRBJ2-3	CASSPFMDTQYF
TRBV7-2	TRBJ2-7	CASIYPGAGPYEQYF
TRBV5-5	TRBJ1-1	CASRLDGGRTEAFF
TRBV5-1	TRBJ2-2	CASSFPGPRPGELFF
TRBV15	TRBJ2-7	CATSRAAWEGPENEQYF
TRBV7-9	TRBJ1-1	CASRGGRQLNTEAFF
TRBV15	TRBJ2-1	CATSRVTRDNEQFF
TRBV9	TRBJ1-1	CASSAFPGMRTEAFF
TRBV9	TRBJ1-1	CASGQADYEAFF
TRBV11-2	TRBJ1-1	CASSPFPQGAGEAFF
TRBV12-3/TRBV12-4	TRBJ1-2	CASSFIPGDGYTF
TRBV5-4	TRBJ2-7	CASSFKAAGDNYYEQYF
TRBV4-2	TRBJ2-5	CASSQDPHGDGGVQETQYF
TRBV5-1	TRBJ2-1	CASSLRRDRNEQFF
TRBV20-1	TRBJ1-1	CSARGPHRMNTEAFF
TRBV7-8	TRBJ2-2	CASSWRERGELFF
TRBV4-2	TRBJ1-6	CASSQEARGRGGSPLHF
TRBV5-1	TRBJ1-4	CASSWRGYTTNEKLFF
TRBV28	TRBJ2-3	CASSLRVAGGHTDTQYF
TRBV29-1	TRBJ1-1	CSVAGEGPNTEAFF
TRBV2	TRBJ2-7	CASSGDGGEQYF
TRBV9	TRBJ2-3	CASSMNAGSSTDTQYF
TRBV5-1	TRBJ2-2	CASRNPGGTGELFF
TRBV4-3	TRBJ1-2	CASSQVSHSMDTPNYGYTF
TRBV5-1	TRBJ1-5	CASSMDGYQPQHF
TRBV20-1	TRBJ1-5	CSARLLELAVRHQPQHF
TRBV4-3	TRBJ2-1	CASSKRTEGNEQFF
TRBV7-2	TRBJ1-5	CASSLQDRNQPQHF
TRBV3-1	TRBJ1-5	CASSPRTEQPQHF
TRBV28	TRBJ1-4	CASSSRTRREKLFF
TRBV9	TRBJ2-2	CASTQTSGGAWTGELFF